This record looks at one T cell receptor (beta chain) sequence and its context. This specimen comes from a study of blood T cell repertoires in COVID-19. Background on the study: The United States, Italy and Spain supplied acute and convalescent COVID-19 samples. T cells, B-cell-depleted T cells, or PBMCs supplied cDNA or gDNA.

V dropped 5 bases and J dropped 4; count of bases not matched to a gene: 16. The CDR3 loop spans 18 amino acids. Germline V gene sequence: CDR1 SGHVS, CDR2 FNYEAQ. In the authors' methods: How many nucleated cells were present was estimated from reference gene primer amplification. The assay was immunoSEQ multiplex PCR, and TCRdb's table has in-frame clones only and misses some. From that table come the V and J calls and clone size; the DNA was used to work out D and trimming. The table lists some 150,000 clones, roughly 80% of them singletons. The receptor was isolated from a woman over 75 with acute or convalescent COVID-19. Sequencing input: peripheral blood. The rearrangement uses TRBV7-6 and TRBJ1-3; the match to TRBD1 covers 8 bases. DNA of the CDR3: TGTGCCAGCAGCAGCTTAAGAGGACAGGGAAGATTCGGAAACACCATATATTTT. Residues: CASSSLRGQGRFGNTIYF.